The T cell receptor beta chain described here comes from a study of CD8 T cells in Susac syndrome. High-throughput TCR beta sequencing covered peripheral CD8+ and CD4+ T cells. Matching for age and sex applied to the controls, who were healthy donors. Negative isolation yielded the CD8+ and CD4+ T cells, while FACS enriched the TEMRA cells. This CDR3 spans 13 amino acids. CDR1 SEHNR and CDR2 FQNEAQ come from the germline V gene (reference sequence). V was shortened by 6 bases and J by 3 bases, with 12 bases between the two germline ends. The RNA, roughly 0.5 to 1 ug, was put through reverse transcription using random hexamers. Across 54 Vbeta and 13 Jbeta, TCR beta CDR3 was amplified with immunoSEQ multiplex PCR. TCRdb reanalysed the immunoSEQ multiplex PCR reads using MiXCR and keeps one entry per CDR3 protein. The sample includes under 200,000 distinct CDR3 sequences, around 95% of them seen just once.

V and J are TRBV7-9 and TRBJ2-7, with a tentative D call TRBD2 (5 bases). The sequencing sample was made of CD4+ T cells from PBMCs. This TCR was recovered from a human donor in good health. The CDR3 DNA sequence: TGTGCCAGCAGGGGTCCAGCGGACTACGAGCAGTACGTC. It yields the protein CASRGPADYEQYV.